The 11 T cell receptor beta chains below come from one sample, sequenced in a study of T-cell reconstitution after alpha-beta-depleted transplantation in children. It was with unique molecular identifiers that the TCRbeta library was prepared. MiXCR was run by TCRdb on the PCR reads, yielding one entry per CDR3 protein. The repertoire holds hundreds of thousands of distinct CDR3 sequences, with 15% to 20% as singletons. The specimen was PBMCs, mostly from graft donor cells, collected 360 days after TCRalphabeta/CD19-depleted stem cell transplant. These receptors all come from a male patient aged 2-15 years who had a stem cell transplant for acute lymphoblastic leukemia, so the T cells may come from the graft donor.

The V call is TRBV6-5, the J call TRBJ2-3, with 8 bases aligning to TRBD2. Germline V CDR1 and CDR2: MNHEY, SVGAGI. The CDR3 is 19 residues long. Losses at the gene ends were 0 bases for V and 6 bases for J; bases not matched to a gene: 17. The CDR3 loop reads CASSYSPFSGKGDRDTQYF. CDR3 coding DNA: TGTGCCAGCAGTTACTCCCCCTTTAGCGGGAAGGGCGACAGGGATACGCAGTATTTT.

This clonotype was detected a few times. V and J are TRBV4-1 and TRBJ2-2, with 9 bases fitting TRBD2. Germline values: CDR1 MGHRA, CDR2 YSYEKL. The V segment lost 1 base and the J segment 7 bases; nucleotides outside the gene matches: 13. CDR3 size: 18 residues. The CDR3 reads CASSQVVRREGRGGELFF. CDR3 sequence (DNA): TGCGCCAGCAGCCAAGTGGTTCGGCGGGAGGGCCGAGGCGGGGAGCTGTTTTTT.

This clonotype was observed at least ten times. The chain employs TRBV12-3 or TRBV12-4 and TRBJ2-7; TRBD2 aligns across 7 bases. V lost 5 bases, J lost 2 bases, and 9 bases stayed unmatched. The CDR3 length is 15 residues. The CDR3 reads CASSSPAGRAYEQYF. CDR3 in DNA: TGTGCCAGCAGTAGCCCAGCGGGAAGGGCCTACGAGCAGTACTTC.

The J gene is TRBJ2-2, the V gene TRBV19; D is ambiguous. CDR3 size: 14 residues. V was shortened by 4 bases and J by 2 bases, with 8 bases between the two germline ends. Germline CDR1 LNHDA, CDR2 SQIVND (reference sequence). The CDR3 DNA reads TGTGCCAGTAGTAGGCTACCTAACACCGGGGAGCTGTTTTTT. It encodes CASSRLPNTGELFF.

This clonotype was seen a handful of times. The chain employs TRBV4-1 and TRBJ1-6; no reliable D call. The ends were cut back, 1 base at V and 13 bases at J, with 11 bases in the middle. This CDR3 spans 13 amino acids. Germline V CDR1 and CDR2: MGHRA, YSYEKL. The chain's CDR3 is CASSQVNTWPLHF. CDR3 in DNA: TGCGCCAGCAGCCAAGTAAACACCTGGCCCCTCCACTTT.

V usage is TRBV12-3 or TRBV12-4 and J usage is TRBJ1-1, with D unresolved. Trimming took off 7 bases at V and 1 base at J, with 7 bases between the two ends. This CDR3 region has 12 residues. The chain's CDR3 is CASNMGNTEAFF. CDR3 nucleotides: TGTGCCAGCAACATGGGGAACACTGAAGCTTTCTTT.

The chain is built from TRBV29-1 and TRBJ2-1, with TRBD2 matching 7 bases. V lost 6 bases, J lost 4 bases, and 12 bases stayed unmatched. The germline V gene encodes CDR1 SQVTM and CDR2 ANQGSEA. The CDR3 totals 15 residues. The CDR3 loop is CSVTSPRGPYNEQFF. CDR3 nucleotides: TGCAGCGTGACTAGCCCCCGGGGCCCTTACAATGAGCAGTTCTTC.

Concerning this clonotype: Its ends do not fully match the called genes, so a read error is possible. This chain links TRBV5-1 with TRBJ1-1; D perhaps matches TRBD1 (5 bases). Germline V gene sequence: CDR1 SGHRS, CDR2 YFSETQ. The CDR3 loop spans 14 amino acids. CDR3 region: CASSLREGNAEAFF. The DNA of the CDR3 is TGCGCCAGCAGCTTGCGGGAGGGGAACGCTGAAGCTTTCTTT.

This clonotype is a singleton in its sample. This rearrangement joins TRBV20-1 to TRBJ1-1; D is unresolved. Trimming stripped 0 bases from V and 2 bases from J, with 13 bases between. Germline V gives CDR1 DFQATT, CDR2 SNEGSKA (reference sequence). The CDR3 has 15 amino acids. Written as DNA, the CDR3 is TGCAGTGCTAGAGATCCGGGAGCGGGTAACACTGAAGCTTTCTTT. As protein: CSARDPGAGNTEAFF.

In its sample, this clonotype was seen many times. The chain employs TRBV20-1 and TRBJ1-4; D might be TRBD1 (5 bases). CDR3 length: 14 residues. The V end was cut by 3 bases, the J end by 5 bases, with 13 bases between. Looked up from germline, CDR1 is DFQATT and CDR2 is SNEGSKA (reference sequence). The CDR3 spells CSASLTAPNEKLFF. As DNA, the CDR3 is TGCAGTGCTAGCCTGACAGCACCCAATGAAAAACTGTTTTTT.

The sample holds many counts of this clonotype. The chain combines TRBV4-2 with TRBJ2-5, with 11 bases matching TRBD2. The V segment lost 1 base and the J segment 1 base; nucleotides outside the gene matches: 2. The germline CDR1 and CDR2 sequences are LGHNA and YNFKEQ. The CDR3 consists of 16 residues. The chain's CDR3 is CASSQGLAGGQETQYF. CDR3 in DNA: TGTGCCAGCAGCCAAGGGCTAGCGGGAGGCCAAGAGACCCAGTACTTC.